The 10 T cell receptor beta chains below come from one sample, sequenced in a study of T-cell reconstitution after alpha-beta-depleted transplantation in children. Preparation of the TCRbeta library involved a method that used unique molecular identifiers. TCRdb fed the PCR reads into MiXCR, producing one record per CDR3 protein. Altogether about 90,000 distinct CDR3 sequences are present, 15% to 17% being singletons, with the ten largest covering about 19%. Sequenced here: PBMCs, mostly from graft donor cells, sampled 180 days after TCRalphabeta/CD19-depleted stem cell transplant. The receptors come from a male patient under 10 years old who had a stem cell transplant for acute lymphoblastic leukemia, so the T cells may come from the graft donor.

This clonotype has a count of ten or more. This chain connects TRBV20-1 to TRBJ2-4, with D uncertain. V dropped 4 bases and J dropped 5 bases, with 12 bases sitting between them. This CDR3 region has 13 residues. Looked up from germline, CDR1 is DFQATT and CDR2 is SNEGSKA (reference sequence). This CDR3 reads CSATGHPENIQYF. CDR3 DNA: TGCAGTGCTACTGGCCATCCCGAAAACATTCAGTACTTC.

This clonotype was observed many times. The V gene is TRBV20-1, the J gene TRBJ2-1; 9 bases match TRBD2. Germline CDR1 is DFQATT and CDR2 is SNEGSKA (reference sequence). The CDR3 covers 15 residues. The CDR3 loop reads CTASGGRAAYNEQFF. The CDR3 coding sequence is TGCACCGCCTCTGGCGGGAGGGCGGCATACAATGAGCAGTTCTTC.

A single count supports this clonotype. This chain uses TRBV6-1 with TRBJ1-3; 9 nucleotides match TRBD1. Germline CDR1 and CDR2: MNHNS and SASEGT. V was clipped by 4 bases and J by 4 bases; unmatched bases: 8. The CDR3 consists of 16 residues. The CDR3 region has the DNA TGTGCCAGCAGTGTGGGGCCCGGGACAGGGGGAAACACCATATATTTT. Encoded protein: CASSVGPGTGGNTIYF.

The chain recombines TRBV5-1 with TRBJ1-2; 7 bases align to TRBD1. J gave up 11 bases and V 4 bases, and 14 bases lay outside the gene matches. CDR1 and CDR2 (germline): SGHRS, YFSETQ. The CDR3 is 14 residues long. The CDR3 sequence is CASSENRGGLGYTF. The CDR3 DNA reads TGCGCCAGCAGCGAAAATCGAGGGGGCTTGGGATACACCTTC.

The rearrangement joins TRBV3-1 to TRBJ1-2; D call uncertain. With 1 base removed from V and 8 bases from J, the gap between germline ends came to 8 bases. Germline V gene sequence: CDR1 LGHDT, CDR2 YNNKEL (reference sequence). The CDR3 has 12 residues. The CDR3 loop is CASSQVLRGYTF. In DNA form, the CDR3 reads TGTGCCAGCAGCCAAGTGTTACGCGGCTACACCTTC.

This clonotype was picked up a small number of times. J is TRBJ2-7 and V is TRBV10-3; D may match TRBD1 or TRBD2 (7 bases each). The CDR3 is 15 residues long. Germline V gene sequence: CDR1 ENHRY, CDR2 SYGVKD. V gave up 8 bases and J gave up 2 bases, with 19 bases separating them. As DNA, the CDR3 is TGTGCCATCTTAGCCCGACAGGGACTACCCTACGAGCAGTACTTC. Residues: CAILARQGLPYEQYF.

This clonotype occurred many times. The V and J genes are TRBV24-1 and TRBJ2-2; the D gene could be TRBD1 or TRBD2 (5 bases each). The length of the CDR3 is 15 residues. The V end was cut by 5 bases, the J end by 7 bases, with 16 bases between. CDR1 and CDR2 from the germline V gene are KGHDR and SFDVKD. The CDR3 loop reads CATSGQPGPLGELFF. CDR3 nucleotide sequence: TGTGCCACCAGTGGGCAGCCGGGACCCCTCGGGGAGCTGTTTTTT.

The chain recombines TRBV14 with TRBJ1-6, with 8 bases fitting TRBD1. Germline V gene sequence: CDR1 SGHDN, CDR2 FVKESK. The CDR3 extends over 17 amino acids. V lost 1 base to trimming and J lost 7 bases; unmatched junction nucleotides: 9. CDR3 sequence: CASSQVLTGQGNSPLHF. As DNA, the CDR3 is TGTGCCAGCAGCCAAGTATTAACCGGACAGGGAAATTCACCCCTCCACTTT.

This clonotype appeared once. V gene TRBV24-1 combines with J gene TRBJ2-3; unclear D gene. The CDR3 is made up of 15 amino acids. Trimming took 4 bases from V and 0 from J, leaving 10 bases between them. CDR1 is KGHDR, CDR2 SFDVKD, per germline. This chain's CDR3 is CATSDPDTSTDTQYF. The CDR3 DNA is TGTGCCACCAGTGACCCAGACACTAGCACAGATACGCAGTATTTT.

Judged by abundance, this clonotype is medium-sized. The CDR3 is CSARDLLGRTYYGYTF. For the CDR3, the DNA is TGCAGTGCTAGAGACCTCCTTGGGAGGACCTACTATGGCTACACCTTC. This chain links TRBV20-1 with TRBJ1-2, with D hard to call. The CDR3 runs 16 residues. Trimming took 0 bases from V and 3 from J, leaving 17 bases between them. Per the germline V gene, CDR1 is DFQATT and CDR2 is SNEGSKA (reference sequence).